This T cell receptor beta chain was obtained from a study of control samples from healthy donors and cancer patients. The V end lost 1 base, the J end lost 3 bases, and 12 bases lay between the germline ends. The CDR3 has 16 residues. The germline gives CDR1 MNHEY, CDR2 SVGAGI. Sequenced by immunoSEQ multiplex PCR; TCRdb stores in-frame clones only, minus some. The repertoire holds about 130,000 clones, under 95% seen once, with roughly 7.8% in the top ten. The chain links TRBV6-5 to TRBJ1-4, with no clear D. Source material: blood. This sequence originates from a man aged 18 to 30 in good health. CDR3 protein: CASSYWGRGPNEKLFF. CDR3 bases: TGTGCCAGCAGTTACTGGGGTAGAGGGCCTAATGAAAAACTGTTTTTT.